This record concerns one T cell receptor beta chain sequence. Antigen specificity is unknown. Sequencing used immunoSEQ multiplex PCR; TCRdb keeps in-frame clones, though not all of them. The sample shows about 35,000 clones, more than 70% of them seen only once. This entry comes from a study of T cells in narcolepsy. Notes on the study in general: Same-patient CSF and blood CD4+ T cell clonotypes included HCRT-specific and TRIB2-specific autoreactive ones. Healthy controls reportedly lacked the autoreactive clonotypes serially found in patients' blood.

Material: memory (CD45RA-) CD4+ T cells from blood. The source of this sequence is a human donor in good health.

The CDR3 here is CASSDSFSYNSPLHF. CDR3 nucleotide sequence: TGTGCCAGCAGTGACAGTTTCTCCTATAATTCACCCCTCCACTTT. This chain links TRBV2 with TRBJ1-6, with D uncertain. Germline V gene lookup returns CDR1 SNHLY and CDR2 FYNNEI. The CDR3 is made up of 15 amino acids. The germline V and J ends were trimmed by 3 bases and 0 bases, with 6 bases remaining between them.